Each of the 14 T cell receptor beta chains below was sequenced from the same sample in a study of CD8+ T cells in alopecia areata. Documented treatment: oral pan-JAK inhibitor, 5-10 mg twice daily. RNA was extracted and reverse transcribed into cDNA as the sequencing template. TCRdb keeps only in-frame clones here, not all; method: immunoSEQ multiplex PCR. The sample carries 180,000 or so clones, approximately 55% recorded once. The source material was CD8+ T cells sorted from blood, sampled at week 24, from a patient treated with tofacitinib. The receptor source for this set is a human donor with alopecia areata.

The V gene is TRBV4-3, the J gene TRBJ1-1; D is ambiguous. The CDR3 covers 13 residues. Deletions cut 1 base from V and 0 bases from J, with 3 bases between. The germline gives CDR1 LGHNA, CDR2 YSLEER. CDR3 sequence: CASSQAVNTEAFF. In DNA, the CDR3 is TGCGCCAGCAGCCAAGCGGTGAACACTGAAGCTTTCTTT.

Only a few counts were recorded for this clone. This chain joins TRBV11-2 and TRBJ2-5, with D unresolved. Trimming removed 2 bases from V and 2 bases from J, with 12 bases in between. The CDR3 runs 15 residues. Per the germline V gene, CDR1 is SGHAT and CDR2 is FQNNGV. CDR3 amino acids: CASSLFLAEQETQYF. CDR3 bases: TGTGCCAGCAGCTTATTTTTGGCGGAACAAGAGACCCAGTACTTC.

As concerns this clone: Other DNA sequences from this sample encode an identical CDR3 as well. The CDR3 here is CASSQDRNSNQPQHF. CDR3 coding DNA: TGCGCCAGCAGCCAAGATCGGAATAGCAATCAGCCCCAGCATTTT. The chain has TRBV4-3 and TRBJ1-5, with D hard to call. Trimming stripped 0 bases from V and 0 bases from J, with 6 bases between. The V gene's germline CDR1 is LGHNA and CDR2 YSLEER. The CDR3 has 15 amino acids.

The chain links TRBV7-9 to TRBJ2-1; TRBD1 agrees at 7 bases. The CDR3 spans 15 residues. CDR1 and CDR2 from the germline V gene are SEHNR and FQNEAQ (reference sequence). The J segment lost 8 bases and the V segment lost 1 base, leaving 8 bases of the junction unmatched. Here the CDR3 reads CASSLVQGVIDEQFF. In DNA, the CDR3 is TGTGCCAGCAGCTTAGTCCAGGGGGTAATCGATGAGCAGTTCTTC.

The V call is TRBV9, the J call TRBJ1-6, with D perhaps matching TRBD1 (6 bases). This CDR3 spans 12 amino acids. With 2 bases removed from V and 11 bases from J, the gap between germline ends came to 8 bases. The V gene's germline CDR1 is SGDLS and CDR2 YYNGEE. The CDR3 protein is CASSVTGPPLHF. CDR3 nucleotides: TGTGCCAGCAGCGTCACAGGGCCACCCCTCCACTTT. Based on the CDR3 plus reference TRBV9 and TRBJ1-6, the full variable domain is DSGVTQTPKHLITATGQRVTLRCSPRSGDLSVYWYQQSLDQGLQFLIQYYNGEERAKGNILERFSAQQFPDLHSELNLSSLELGDSALYFCASSVTGPPLHFGNGTRLTVT.

The J gene is TRBJ2-1, the V gene TRBV30; 8 bases agree with TRBD2. The CDR3 sequence is 13 residues long. Per germline, CDR1 GTSNPN and CDR2 SVGIG (reference sequence). V shed 8 bases and J 7 bases; nucleotides not matched to a gene: 10. This chain's CDR3 is CARSIGGANEQFF. CDR3 DNA sequence: TGTGCCCGATCTATCGGGGGGGCGAATGAGCAGTTCTTC.

This clone was seen once. The gene calls are TRBV11-2 and TRBJ2-7; TRBD1 agrees at 7 bases. Unmatched junction bases numbered 14, after V lost 4 bases and J lost 2 bases. This CDR3 has 17 amino acids. Germline V gives CDR1 SGHAT, CDR2 FQNNGV. CDR3 region: CASSSTRGQTGAYEQYF. The CDR3 region has the DNA TGTGCCAGCAGCTCGACTCGGGGACAGACAGGAGCCTACGAGCAGTACTTC. The full variable domain, with the rest looked up from reference TRBV11-2 and TRBJ2-7, is EAGVAQSPRYKIIEKRQSVAFWCNPISGHATLYWYQQILGQGPKLLIQFQNNGVVDDSQLPKDRFSAERLKGVDSTLKIQPAKLEDSAVYLCASSSTRGQTGAYEQYFGPGTRLTVT.

The chain couples TRBV30 to TRBJ1-5; D perhaps matches TRBD1 (5 bases). The CDR3 is 12 residues long. Looked up from germline, CDR1 is GTSNPN and CDR2 is SVGIG (reference sequence). V lost 5 bases and J 5 bases, leaving 10 bases between the germline ends. The CDR3 is CAWGDRDQPQHF. CDR3 DNA sequence: TGTGCCTGGGGGGACCGTGATCAGCCCCAGCATTTT.

Written as DNA, the CDR3 is TGTGCCAGCAGGATCTTTTTGAACACTGAAGCTTTCTTT. It codes for CASRIFLNTEAFF. V and J are TRBV6-6 and TRBJ1-1; D remains unclear. The V end lost 6 bases, the J end lost 0 bases, and 8 bases lay between the germline ends. Germline loops: CDR1 MNHNY, CDR2 SVGAGI (reference sequence). The CDR3 is 13 residues long.

This clone was observed once. This CDR3 reads CASSLGGPREAFF. The DNA of the CDR3 is TGTGCCAGCAGCTTGGGGGGCCCCCGTGAAGCTTTCTTT. V is TRBV13 and J is TRBJ1-1, with D possibly matching TRBD1 (6 bases). The CDR3 has 13 residues. V was shortened by 3 bases and J by 7 bases, with 12 bases between the two germline ends. Germline-derived CDR1 and CDR2 are PRHDT and FYEKMQ (reference sequence).

The chain uses TRBV5-1 and TRBJ2-1, with 13 nucleotides matching TRBD2. CDR1 SGHRS and CDR2 YFSETQ come from the germline V gene. J lost 9 bases, V lost 4 bases, and 13 bases had no gene match. The CDR3 is 17 amino acids. CDR3 DNA: TGCGCCAGCAGCCCTACCTCGCGACTAGCGGGGGGAGGTGAGCAGTTCTTC. It codes for CASSPTSRLAGGGEQFF.

There are a few counts of this clone. The rearrangement joins TRBV29-1 to TRBJ2-1; 8 positions match TRBD2. The V gene end was trimmed by 6 bases and the J gene end by 7 bases; junction bases not matched to a gene: 14. The length of the CDR3 is 15 residues. Germline lookup yields CDR1 SQVTM and CDR2 ANQGSEA. The CDR3 loop is CSVQEGVLAENEQFF. The CDR3 DNA is TGCAGCGTCCAAGAGGGCGTACTAGCGGAAAATGAGCAGTTCTTC.

The chain recombines TRBV5-6 with TRBJ2-7; maybe TRBD1 (5 bases). V was trimmed by 7 bases and J by 3 bases, leaving 20 bases between them. The CDR3 is 15 residues long. Germline CDR1 reads SGHDT; CDR2 reads YYEEEE. The CDR3 DNA follows: TGTGCCAGCCATCAGGGCAACCCGGTAGACTACGAGCAGTACTTC. Encoded protein: CASHQGNPVDYEQYF.

The chain is built from TRBV9 and TRBJ1-2; no firm D call. CDR3 length: 13 residues. Germline CDR1 SGDLS, CDR2 YYNGEE. The V end lost 3 bases, the J end lost 5 bases, and 11 bases lay between the germline ends. CDR3 in DNA: TGTGCCAGCAGCGGATCCTTAGCGTATGGCTACACCTTC. This sequence encodes CASSGSLAYGYTF.